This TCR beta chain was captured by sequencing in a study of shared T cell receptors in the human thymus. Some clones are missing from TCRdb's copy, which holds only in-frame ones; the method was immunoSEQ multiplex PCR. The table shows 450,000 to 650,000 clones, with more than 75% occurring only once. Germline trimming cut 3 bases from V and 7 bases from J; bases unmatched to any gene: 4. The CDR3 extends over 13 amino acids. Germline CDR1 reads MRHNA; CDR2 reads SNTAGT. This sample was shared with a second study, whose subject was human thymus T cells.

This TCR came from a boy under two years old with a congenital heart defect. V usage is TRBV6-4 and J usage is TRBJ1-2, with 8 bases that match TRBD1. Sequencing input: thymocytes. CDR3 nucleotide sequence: TGTGCCAGCAGTGATGGACAGGGCGCTGGCTACACCTTC. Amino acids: CASSDGQGAGYTF.